Listed here are 31 T cell receptor beta chains from one sample, sequenced in a study of response to subunit inactivated influenza vaccine (dated by TCRdb to the late 2010s). Library preparation employed RT-PCR. These reads were obtained on an Illumina HiSeq 2500. Starting from the raw public reads, TCRdb applied fastp trimming at Q25, assembled clones with MiXCR and retained in-frame beta chains. When rows share a CDR3 protein, they turn into one entry using the most common DNA and genes. This sample is represented by around 760,000 distinct CDR3 sequences; approximately 13% of them were singletons. The leading ten clones occupy 5.5% to 8% of the sample. The material was PBMCs from blood, obtained 14 to 15 days before vaccination. The receptors stem from a man aged 50 to 60 who received an inactivated influenza vaccine. Donor details come from another sample of the same person, matched by shared clones.

Worth noting for this clonotype: A much larger clone is a single base away; this may be a read error. This chain joins TRBV4-3 and TRBJ2-3; D possibly uses TRBD1 or TRBD2 (5 bases each). This CDR3 region has 16 residues. Per germline, CDR1 LGHNA and CDR2 YSLEER. CDR3 residues: CASSHVGPKHTDTHYF. CDR3 bases: TGCGCCAGCAGCCACGTGGGACCAAAACACACCGATACGCATTATTTT.

This chain connects TRBV6-1 to TRBJ2-5; 10 bases align to TRBD2. V dropped 6 bases and J dropped 5; count of bases not matched to a gene: 6. The CDR3 covers 14 residues. Germline assignment: CDR1 MNHNS and CDR2 SASEGT. CDR3 DNA: TGTGCCAGCAGGCAACTAGCGGGATTTGAGACCCAGTACTTC. Protein: CASRQLAGFETQYF.

In its sample, this clonotype was seen many times. The rearrangement joins TRBV12-5 to TRBJ2-1; no firm D call. The ends were cut back, 5 bases at V and 7 bases at J, with 6 bases in the middle. CDR1 and CDR2 from the germline V gene are LGHNT and FRNRAP. The CDR3 consists of 11 residues. The CDR3 region has the DNA TGTGCTAGTGGTCTGGGAAATGAGCAGTTCTTC. As protein: CASGLGNEQFF.

This clonotype has at least ten counts. The CDR3 sequence: CASSGLNTQYF. The CDR3 coding sequence is TGCGCCAGCAGCGGTCTCAATACGCAGTATTTT. V usage is TRBV5-1 and J usage is TRBJ2-3; D uncertain. Germline CDR1 SGHRS, CDR2 YFSETQ. The CDR3 contains 11 residues. The V end lost 4 bases, the J end lost 7 bases, and 7 bases lay between the germline ends.

This clonotype appeared many times. The chain recombines TRBV7-2 with TRBJ2-1; unclear D gene. The germline V gene encodes CDR1 SGHTA and CDR2 FQGNSA. The CDR3 consists of 15 residues. The V end was cut by 0 bases, the J end by 0 bases, with 6 bases between. The CDR3 spells CASSLAENSYNEQFF. The DNA for the CDR3 is TGTGCCAGCAGCTTAGCGGAGAACTCCTACAATGAGCAGTTCTTC.

In its sample, this clonotype was seen many times. The V call is TRBV5-8, the J call TRBJ2-2; no clear D. Germline values: CDR1 SGHTS, CDR2 YDEGEE. Trimming shortened V by 5 bases and J by 6 bases, and 11 bases separated the two germline ends. The CDR3 totals 13 residues. The DNA for the CDR3 is TGTGCCAGCAGGACACCATACCCCGGGGAGCTGTTTTTT. Its protein is CASRTPYPGELFF.

On this clonotype itself: Being one base from a much bigger clone, this may be a read error. CDR3: CASSFRAENTGELFF. In DNA, the CDR3 is TGCGCCAGCAGCTTTAGGGCAGAGAACACCGGGGAGCTGTTTTTT. The chain joins TRBV5-1 to TRBJ2-2; D not certain. The germline V and J ends were trimmed by 2 bases and 1 base, with 9 bases remaining between them. Looked up from germline, CDR1 is SGHRS and CDR2 is YFSETQ. The CDR3 is made up of 15 amino acids.

This chain joins TRBV5-1 and TRBJ1-4, with 7 bases fitting TRBD1. Germline V gene data show CDR1 as SGHRS and CDR2 as YFSETQ. J gave up 8 bases and V 5 bases, and 12 bases lay outside the gene matches. The CDR3 extends over 15 amino acids. As DNA, the CDR3 is TGCGCCAGCAGTATTTTACAGGGGCCTGGGGAAAAACTGTTTTTT. It specifies CASSILQGPGEKLFF. The entire variable domain, with the rest obtained from reference TRBV5-1 and TRBJ1-4, is as follows: KAGVTQTPRYLIKTRGQQVTLSCSPISGHRSVSWYQQTPGQGLQFLFEYFSETQRNKGNFPGRFSGRQFSNSRSEMNVSTLELGDSALYLCASSILQGPGEKLFFGSGTQLSVL.

This chain joins TRBV29-1 and TRBJ2-1; TRBD2 might be the D (6 bases). The V gene lost 8 bases and the J gene lost 0 bases, with 14 bases spanning the gap. The CDR3 is 14 residues long. Germline-derived CDR1 and CDR2 are SQVTM and ANQGSEA. The CDR3 sequence: CSSRDSHSYNEQFF. Here the CDR3 DNA reads TGCAGCTCTAGGGACTCCCACTCCTACAATGAGCAGTTCTTC.

This clonotype was seen at least ten times. This CDR3 reads CASSLMENTEAFF. The CDR3 DNA sequence: TGTGCCAGCAGCTTAATGGAGAACACTGAAGCTTTCTTT. The gene calls are TRBV7-9 and TRBJ1-1; D gene uncertain. The length of the CDR3 is 13 residues. Germline assignment: CDR1 SEHNR and CDR2 FQNEAQ (reference sequence). V gave up 2 bases and J gave up 1 base, with 5 bases separating them.

CDR3 nucleotide sequence: TGCAGTGCTAGGGGCGGGACCCGCACAGATACGCAGTATTTT. Its protein is CSARGGTRTDTQYF. The rearrangement links TRBV20-1 to TRBJ2-3; D is possibly TRBD2 (6 bases). The CDR3 totals 14 residues. The germline CDR1 and CDR2 sequences are DFQATT and SNEGSKA (reference sequence). V gave up 3 bases and J gave up 1 base, with 11 bases separating them.

The V gene is TRBV27, the J gene TRBJ2-5, with no clear D. V was pared by 3 bases and J by 5 bases, with 10 bases between. The germline gives CDR1 MNHEY, CDR2 SMNVEV (reference sequence). The length of the CDR3 is 13 residues. CDR3 in amino acids: CASSFRQVETQYF. Here the CDR3 DNA reads TGTGCCAGCAGTTTCCGGCAGGTGGAGACCCAGTACTTC.

Details on this clonotype: A junction end diverges from the germline sequence, so it may reflect a read error. The rearrangement links TRBV28 to TRBJ2-1; 8 nucleotides agree with TRBD2. From germline, CDR1 is MDHEN and CDR2 SYDVKM. The CDR3 contains 15 residues. CDR3 in amino acids: CDSSLASGGYNEQFF. Here the CDR3 DNA reads TGTGACAGCAGTTTGGCAAGCGGGGGCTACAATGAGCAGTTCTTC.

This clonotype was seen a handful of times. The CDR3 protein is CSASLAGGPTDTQYF. DNA of the CDR3: TGCAGTGCTAGTCTAGCGGGAGGCCCCACAGATACGCAGTATTTT. V and J are TRBV20-1 and TRBJ2-3; TRBD2 matches at 11 bases. CDR1 and CDR2 from the germline V gene are DFQATT and SNEGSKA (reference sequence). This CDR3 is 15 amino acids long. V shed 3 bases and J 2 bases; nucleotides not matched to a gene: 4.

This clonotype was detected only a few times. This rearrangement joins TRBV12-3 or TRBV12-4 to TRBJ1-2; 9 nucleotides agree with TRBD1. CDR3 length equals 13 residues. With V trimmed by 2 bases and J by 7 bases, 2 bases remained unmatched. Here the CDR3 DNA reads TGTGCCAGCAGTTTAAGGGACAGGGCTGGCTACACCTTC. It translates to CASSLRDRAGYTF.

This clonotype showed up just a few times. The chain is built from TRBV10-3 and TRBJ2-5; a possible D gene is TRBD2 (6 bases). From germline, CDR1 is ENHRY and CDR2 SYGVKD. V shed 3 bases and J shed 5 bases, with 13 bases lying between them. The CDR3 has 14 amino acids. The CDR3 nucleotides read TGTGCCATCAGTGAATTTGGGGACTTGGAGACCCAGTACTTC. This encodes CAISEFGDLETQYF.

This clonotype was detected only a few times. This chain uses TRBV7-2 with TRBJ1-5; 7 bases are shared with TRBD1. Looked up from germline, CDR1 is SGHTA and CDR2 is FQGNSA. The CDR3 consists of 15 residues. Trimming at V came to 4 bases and at J to 6 bases, leaving 9 bases not matched to a gene. The CDR3: CASSSQTGVIQPQHF. The CDR3 nucleotides read TGTGCCAGCAGCTCTCAAACAGGGGTAATTCAGCCCCAGCATTTT.

The sample holds a few counts of this clonotype. V usage is TRBV11-2 and J usage is TRBJ2-6; weak D call: TRBD2 (5 bases). Trimming shortened V by 0 bases and J by 0 bases, and 12 bases separated the two germline ends. This CDR3 is 18 amino acids long. Germline assignment: CDR1 SGHAT and CDR2 FQNNGV. CDR3 DNA: TGTGCCAGCAGCTTAGATACGGGATTACACTCTGGGGCCAACGTCCTGACTTTC. The encoded protein is CASSLDTGLHSGANVLTF.

This clonotype appeared many times. The CDR3 nucleotides are TGTGCCATCAGTGAGTACTCCATGGAGACTACCGGGGAGCTGTTTTTT. Translation: CAISEYSMETTGELFF. This chain joins TRBV10-3 and TRBJ2-2; D gene uncertain. Trimming removed 1 base from V and 5 bases from J, with 14 bases in between. The CDR3 consists of 16 residues. CDR1 is ENHRY, CDR2 SYGVKD, per germline.

This clonotype was seen a few times. The chain carries TRBV27 and TRBJ2-5; 10 positions agree with TRBD2. The CDR3 contains 17 residues. The V segment lost 4 bases and the J segment 7 bases; nucleotides outside the gene matches: 15. The germline CDR1 and CDR2 sequences are MNHEY and SMNVEV (reference sequence). CDR3 sequence (DNA): TGTGCCAGCAGTTACGGGCAGCTAGCGGGAGTAGTAGGGACCCAGTACTTC. It yields the protein CASSYGQLAGVVGTQYF.

A few counts support this clonotype. The chain carries TRBV4-3 and TRBJ2-2; 7 nucleotides match TRBD1. With V trimmed by 1 base and J by 5 bases, 7 bases remained unmatched. The V gene's germline CDR1 is LGHNA and CDR2 YSLEER. CDR3 size: 16 residues. CDR3 sequence: CASSQVRGLGTGELFF. The DNA for the CDR3 is TGCGCCAGCAGCCAAGTGAGGGGGCTCGGGACCGGGGAGCTGTTTTTT.

This clonotype was found a few times. Without the conserved terminal phenylalanine or tryptophan, this CDR3 likely stems from a read error. The CDR3: CSATTSTIYNEQFS. CDR3 in DNA: TGCAGTGCCACTACTAGCACAATCTACAATGAGCAGTTCTCC. This chain connects TRBV20-1 to TRBJ2-1, with a weak D call TRBD2 (6 bases). Trimming stripped 6 bases from V and 3 bases from J, with 15 bases between. Germline CDR1 reads DFQATT; CDR2 reads SNEGSKA (reference sequence). The CDR3 is made up of 14 amino acids.

CDR3 sequence: CASRQTGLSGNTIYF. CDR3 DNA sequence: TGTGCCAGTCGCCAAACAGGGCTCTCTGGAAACACCATATATTTT. The chain recombines TRBV25-1 with TRBJ1-3; the D gene is possibly TRBD1 (6 bases). Germline values: CDR1 MGHDK, CDR2 SYGVNS. The germline V and J ends were trimmed by 9 bases and 0 bases, with 15 bases remaining between them. This CDR3 comprises 15 residues.

The V gene is TRBV4-3, the J gene TRBJ2-2; 9 bases align to TRBD1. The CDR3 length is 19 residues. Germline V lookup: CDR1 LGHNA, CDR2 YSLEER. V gave up 1 base and J gave up 5 bases; unmatched junction bases: 14. CDR3 loop: CASSQAAFGQGRETGELFF. The CDR3 nucleotides read TGCGCCAGCAGCCAAGCGGCTTTCGGACAGGGGCGCGAGACCGGGGAGCTGTTTTTT.

This clonotype was recorded a few times. The gene calls are TRBV12-3 or TRBV12-4 and TRBJ2-2; TRBD2 matches 7 bases. The CDR3 covers 14 residues. The V segment lost 4 bases and the J segment 5 bases; nucleotides outside the gene matches: 4. In nucleotides, the CDR3 is TGTGCCAGCAGTTCACCGGGGGGAACCGGGGAGCTGTTTTTT. This translates into CASSSPGGTGELFF.

This clonotype showed up just a few times. This rearrangement joins TRBV19 to TRBJ2-2; D is perhaps TRBD1 (7 bases). Germline V CDR1 and CDR2: LNHDA, SQIVND (reference sequence). The CDR3 extends over 17 amino acids. V lost 5 bases, J lost 5 bases, and 21 bases lay in between. CDR3 loop: CASSPSDRRVRTGELFF. CDR3 nucleotides: TGTGCCAGTAGTCCGTCGGACAGGAGGGTTCGAACCGGGGAGCTGTTTTTT.

The rearrangement joins TRBV20-1 to TRBJ2-5, with unresolved D. The germline V gene encodes CDR1 DFQATT and CDR2 SNEGSKA (reference sequence). CDR3 size: 14 residues. V dropped 8 bases and J dropped 1 base, with 17 bases sitting between them. CDR3 amino acids: CSTITPGRQETQYF. CDR3 sequence (DNA): TGCAGTACCATCACTCCGGGTCGCCAAGAGACCCAGTACTTC.

This clonotype has ten or more counts. The chain is built from TRBV6-5 and TRBJ1-1, with D unresolved. Germline V gives CDR1 MNHEY, CDR2 SVGAGI. This CDR3 has 13 amino acids. Trimming stripped 2 bases from V and 1 base from J, with 5 bases between. CDR3 loop: CASSYRWNTEAFF. The DNA for the CDR3 is TGTGCCAGCAGTTACCGATGGAACACTGAAGCTTTCTTT.

The rearrangement uses TRBV11-2 and TRBJ1-1; D gene ambiguous. Trimming cost V 4 bases and J 1 base, with 16 bases left between them. Looked up from germline, CDR1 is SGHAT and CDR2 is FQNNGV. The CDR3 sequence is 16 residues long. CDR3 in amino acids: CASSYPPGRRNTEAFF. The CDR3 DNA is TGTGCCAGCAGCTATCCCCCCGGACGCAGGAACACTGAAGCTTTCTTT.

The chain has TRBV28 and TRBJ1-1; D remains unclear. Trimming stripped 8 bases from V and 3 bases from J, with 10 bases between. This CDR3 has 12 residues. Germline V gene data show CDR1 as MDHEN and CDR2 as SYDVKM. The CDR3 nucleotides read TGTGCCAGCGGCGGACGAGACACTGAAGCTTTCTTT. Translated, it gives CASGGRDTEAFF. The full variable domain, its missing parts supplied by reference TRBV28 and TRBJ1-1, is DVKVTQSSRYLVKRTGEKVFLECVQDMDHENMFWYRQDPGLGLRLIYFSYDVKMKEKGDIPEGYSVSREKKERFSLILESASTNQTSMYLCASGGRDTEAFFGQGTRLTVV.

This clonotype came up a few times. The rearrangement uses TRBV24-1 and TRBJ2-5; a weak D match, TRBD2 (5 bases). The CDR3 totals 11 residues. The V end lost 9 bases, the J end lost 7 bases, and 11 bases lay between the germline ends. CDR1 and CDR2 from the germline V gene are KGHDR and SFDVKD. This CDR3 reads CATGGIGTQYF. The CDR3 DNA reads as TGTGCCACCGGAGGCATAGGGACCCAGTACTTC.